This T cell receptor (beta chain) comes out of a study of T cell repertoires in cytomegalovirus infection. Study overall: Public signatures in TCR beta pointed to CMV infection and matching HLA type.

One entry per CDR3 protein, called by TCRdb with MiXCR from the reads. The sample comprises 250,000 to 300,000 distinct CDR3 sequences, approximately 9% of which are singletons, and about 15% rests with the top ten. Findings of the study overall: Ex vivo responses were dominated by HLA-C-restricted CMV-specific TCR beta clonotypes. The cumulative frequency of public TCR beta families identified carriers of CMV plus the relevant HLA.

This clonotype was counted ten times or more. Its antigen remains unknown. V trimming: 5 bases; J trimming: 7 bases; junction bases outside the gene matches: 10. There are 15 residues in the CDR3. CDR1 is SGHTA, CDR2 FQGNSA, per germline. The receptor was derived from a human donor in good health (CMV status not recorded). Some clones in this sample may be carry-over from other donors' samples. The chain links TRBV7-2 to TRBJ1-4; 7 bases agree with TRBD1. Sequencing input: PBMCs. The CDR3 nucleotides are TGTGCCAGCAGCCCCTGGACAGGACGGGGTGAAAAACTGTTTTTT. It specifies CASSPWTGRGEKLFF.